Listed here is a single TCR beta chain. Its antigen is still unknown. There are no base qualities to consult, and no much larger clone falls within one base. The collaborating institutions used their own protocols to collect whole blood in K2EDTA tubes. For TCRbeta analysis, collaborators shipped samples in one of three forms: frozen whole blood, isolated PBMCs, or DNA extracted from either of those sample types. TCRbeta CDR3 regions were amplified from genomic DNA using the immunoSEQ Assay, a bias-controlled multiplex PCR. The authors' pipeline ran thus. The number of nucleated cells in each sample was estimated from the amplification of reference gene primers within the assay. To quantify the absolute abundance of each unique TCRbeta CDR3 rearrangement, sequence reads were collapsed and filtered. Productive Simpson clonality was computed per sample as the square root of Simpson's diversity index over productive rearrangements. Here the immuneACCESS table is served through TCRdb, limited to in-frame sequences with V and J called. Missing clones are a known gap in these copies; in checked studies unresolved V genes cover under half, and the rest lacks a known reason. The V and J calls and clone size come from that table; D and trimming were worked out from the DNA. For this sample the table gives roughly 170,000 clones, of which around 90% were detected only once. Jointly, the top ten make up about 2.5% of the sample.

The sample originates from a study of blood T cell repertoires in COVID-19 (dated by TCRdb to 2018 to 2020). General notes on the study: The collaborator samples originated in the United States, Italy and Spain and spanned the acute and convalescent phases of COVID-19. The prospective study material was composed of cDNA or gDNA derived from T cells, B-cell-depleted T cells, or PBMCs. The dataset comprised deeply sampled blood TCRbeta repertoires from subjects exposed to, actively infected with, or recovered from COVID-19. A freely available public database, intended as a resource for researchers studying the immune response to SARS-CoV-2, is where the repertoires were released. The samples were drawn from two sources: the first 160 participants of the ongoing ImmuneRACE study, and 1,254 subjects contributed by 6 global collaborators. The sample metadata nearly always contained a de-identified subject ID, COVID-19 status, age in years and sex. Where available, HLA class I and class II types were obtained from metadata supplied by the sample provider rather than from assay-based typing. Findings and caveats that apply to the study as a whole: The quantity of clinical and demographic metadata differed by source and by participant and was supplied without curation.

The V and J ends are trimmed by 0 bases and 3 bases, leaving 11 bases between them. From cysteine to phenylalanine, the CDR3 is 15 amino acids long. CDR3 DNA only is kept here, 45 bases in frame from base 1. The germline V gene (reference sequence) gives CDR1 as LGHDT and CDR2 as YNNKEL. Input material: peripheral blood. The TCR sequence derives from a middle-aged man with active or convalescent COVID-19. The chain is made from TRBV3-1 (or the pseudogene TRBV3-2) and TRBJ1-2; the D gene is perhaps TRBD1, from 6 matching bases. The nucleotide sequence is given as TGTGCCAGCAGCCAAGAGCTAAACAGGGACTATGGCTACACCTTC. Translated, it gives CASSQELNRDYGYTF.